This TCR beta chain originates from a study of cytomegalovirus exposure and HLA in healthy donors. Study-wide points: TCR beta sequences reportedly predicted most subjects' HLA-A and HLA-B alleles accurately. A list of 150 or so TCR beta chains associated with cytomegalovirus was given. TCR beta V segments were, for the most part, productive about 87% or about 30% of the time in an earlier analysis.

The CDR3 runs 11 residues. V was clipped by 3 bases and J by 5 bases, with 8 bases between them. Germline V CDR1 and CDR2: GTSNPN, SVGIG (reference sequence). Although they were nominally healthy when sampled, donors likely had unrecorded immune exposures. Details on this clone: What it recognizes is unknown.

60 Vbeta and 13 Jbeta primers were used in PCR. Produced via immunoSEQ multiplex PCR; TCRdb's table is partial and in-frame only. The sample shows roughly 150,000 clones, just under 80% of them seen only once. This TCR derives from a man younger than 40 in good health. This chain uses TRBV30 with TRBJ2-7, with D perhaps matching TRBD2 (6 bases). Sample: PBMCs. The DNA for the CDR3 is TGTGCCTGGAGATGGGGGGACGAGCAGTACTTC. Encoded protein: CAWRWGDEQYF. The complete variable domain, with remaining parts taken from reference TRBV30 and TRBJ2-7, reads SQTIHQWPATLVQPVGSPLSLECTVEGTSNPNLYWYRQAAGRGLQLLFYSVGIGQISSEVPQNLSASRPQDRQFILSSKKLLLSDSGFYLCAWRWGDEQYFGPGTRLTVT.